This record looks at one T cell receptor (beta chain) sequence and its context. No antigen is known for it. V shed 2 bases and J shed 5 bases, with 13 bases lying between them. CDR1 is SNHLY and CDR2 is FYNNEI in the germline V gene. The CDR3 loop spans 15 amino acids. This sample was taken from a study of shared clonotypes between healthy human individuals. Study context: Serving as donors were two women and three men, whose ages spanned 18 to 49. CD4 naive cells filled three plates per donor, CD4 memory three, CD8 naive two and CD8 memory one.

Positive CCR7 selection of CD45RO-negative cells yielded the naive CD8 cells, and terminally differentiated effector memory CD45RA+ cells were excluded. The assay was carried out at the deep level. Here immunoSEQ multiplex PCR was the method, and the copy in TCRdb shows in-frame clones only, minus some. The table lists roughly 2.1 million clones, 85% to 95% of them singletons. Study-level points and caveats: Sampling involved blood alone; tissue repertoires likely differ.

The sequenced sample was naive CD8+ T cells from PBMCs. J is TRBJ1-5 and V is TRBV2, with D possibly matching TRBD1 (5 bases). The receptor's source is a man in his late teens or twenties in good health. Some clones in this sample may be carry-over from other donors' samples. The CDR3 nucleotides are TGTGCCAGCAGTGAATACTTGGGGGGAGATCAGCCCCAGCATTTT. Translating it yields CASSEYLGGDQPQHF.